Listed below are T cell receptor beta chains from one sample, sequenced in a study of T cell clonotyping in hematopoietic cell transplantation. Repertoires were generated with immunoSEQ multiplex PCR, while TCRdb's copy carries only in-frame clones and drops some. The sample consists of tens of thousands of clones, 95% of them appearing once. Material for sequencing was peripheral blood mononuclear cells. Receptors were obtained from a man between 25 and 39 years old in good health. Some clones in this sample may be carry-over from other donors' samples. CDR3s leave out the opening cysteine and the closing phenylalanine or tryptophan. The order of the fields is V gene, J gene, CDR3 protein.

v_gene: TRBV14; j_gene: TRBJ1-4; CDR3aa: ASSQGIEKLF
v_gene: TRBV30; j_gene: TRBJ2-7; CDR3aa: AWNEGGPGYEQY
v_gene: TRBV7-9; j_gene: TRBJ2-4; CDR3aa: ASSSGTGTGAKNIQY
v_gene: TRBV5-4; j_gene: TRBJ2-2; CDR3aa: ASSFDFTGELF
v_gene: TRBV5-6; j_gene: TRBJ1-1; CDR3aa: ASSSLRAGTEAF
v_gene: TRBV10-3; j_gene: TRBJ1-1; CDR3aa: AISESIRDTLGGNTEAF
v_gene: TRBV9; j_gene: TRBJ2-3; CDR3aa: ASSVGLERAGPSTDTQY
v_gene: TRBV9; j_gene: TRBJ1-4; CDR3aa: ASVCANEKLF
v_gene: TRBV11-2; j_gene: TRBJ2-3; CDR3aa: ASSLSRGGRTDTQY
v_gene: TRBV27; j_gene: TRBJ2-2; CDR3aa: ASSLFPLATGELF
v_gene: TRBV11-2; j_gene: TRBJ1-5; CDR3aa: ASSFDRTEPQH
v_gene: TRBV7-2; j_gene: TRBJ2-1; CDR3aa: ASSPHGGENNEQF
v_gene: TRBV5-1; j_gene: TRBJ1-2; CDR3aa: ASSPTGDHYGYT
v_gene: TRBV27; j_gene: TRBJ2-5; CDR3aa: ASSSLAITTQY
v_gene: TRBV5-4; j_gene: TRBJ2-1; CDR3aa: ASSLPATSVNEQF
v_gene: TRBV7-5; j_gene: TRBJ1-5; CDR3aa: ARSWDRGRGAYQPQH
v_gene: TRBV5-1; j_gene: TRBJ1-6; CDR3aa: ASSLMGQSYNSPLH
v_gene: TRBV9; j_gene: TRBJ2-3; CDR3aa: ASSVGAYSDTQY
v_gene: TRBV7-8; j_gene: TRBJ2-5; CDR3aa: ASSARTSGQETQY
v_gene: TRBV7-6; j_gene: TRBJ1-1; CDR3aa: ASSLAGETGPNTEAF
v_gene: TRBV4-2; j_gene: TRBJ2-3; CDR3aa: ASSQQLAGDTDTQY
v_gene: TRBV19; j_gene: TRBJ2-5; CDR3aa: ASGQIQETQY
v_gene: TRBV18; j_gene: TRBJ2-5; CDR3aa: ASSPSGQGETQY
v_gene: TRBV21-1; j_gene: TRBJ1-5; CDR3aa: ASSKCCNKRGARCQPQH
v_gene: TRBV6-4; j_gene: TRBJ2-3; CDR3aa: ASSPGLATDTQY
v_gene: TRBV19; j_gene: TRBJ1-2; CDR3aa: ASGDRELGGYT
v_gene: TRBV9; j_gene: TRBJ2-7; CDR3aa: ASSVESGGPAYEQY
v_gene: TRBV27; j_gene: TRBJ1-5; CDR3aa: ASSWGREQPQH
v_gene: TRBV5-1; j_gene: TRBJ2-2; CDR3aa: ASRRQGSSGELF
v_gene: TRBV14; j_gene: TRBJ2-3; CDR3aa: ASSQAGERAADTQY
v_gene: TRBV6-5; j_gene: TRBJ2-7; CDR3aa: ASSSPSVRGVDEQY
v_gene: TRBV13; j_gene: TRBJ2-4; CDR3aa: ASSQNWGFQGAKNIQY
v_gene: TRBV27; j_gene: TRBJ2-6; CDR3aa: ASSSPGANVLT
v_gene: TRBV18; j_gene: TRBJ1-6; CDR3aa: ASSPPTGGALH
v_gene: TRBV14; j_gene: TRBJ2-7; CDR3aa: ASSPRVRGSYEQY
v_gene: TRBV11-2; j_gene: TRBJ2-2; CDR3aa: ASSYRGLAGEELF
v_gene: TRBV30; j_gene: TRBJ2-2; CDR3aa: AWSDRERDTGELF
v_gene: TRBV6-5; j_gene: TRBJ2-3; CDR3aa: ASSTTGPSTDTQY
v_gene: TRBV6-1; j_gene: TRBJ2-5; CDR3aa: ASSEVDQTRETQY
v_gene: TRBV6-5; j_gene: TRBJ2-7; CDR3aa: ASTSGGVPYEQY
v_gene: TRBV30; j_gene: TRBJ1-2; CDR3aa: AWSPRGGGGYGYT
v_gene: TRBV6-1; j_gene: TRBJ1-2; CDR3aa: ASSEIGTGVGGYT
v_gene: TRBV4-3; j_gene: TRBJ2-7; CDR3aa: ASSQDGQRSYEQY
v_gene: TRBV25-1; j_gene: TRBJ2-1; CDR3aa: ASTWGNEQF
v_gene: TRBV28; j_gene: TRBJ2-2; CDR3aa: ASSLRAGELF
v_gene: TRBV5-1; j_gene: TRBJ1-2; CDR3aa: ASSWNWAANYGYT
v_gene: TRBV10-3; j_gene: TRBJ2-1; CDR3aa: AISPERETGDEQF
v_gene: TRBV10-2; j_gene: TRBJ2-1; CDR3aa: ASRSGGSYNEQF
v_gene: TRBV5-4; j_gene: TRBJ2-1; CDR3aa: ASSSSQKGLGGGNEQF
v_gene: TRBV7-8; j_gene: TRBJ2-3; CDR3aa: AINRGDTQY
v_gene: TRBV11-2; j_gene: TRBJ2-1; CDR3aa: ASSFRGHEQF
v_gene: TRBV6-4; j_gene: TRBJ1-1; CDR3aa: ASSGGSENTEAF
v_gene: TRBV19; j_gene: TRBJ1-1; CDR3aa: ASSGGTGYLNTEAF